This paragraph reports one T cell receptor beta chain. Its specificity is not known. This sample was included in a study of CD8 T cells in ankylosing spondylitis. Study observations and caveats: Clones tied to disease were said to be significantly enriched in matched ankylosing spondylitis synovial fluid. In peripheral blood, disease-linked CD8+ clones occurred at relatively low frequencies.

Trimming pared 4 bases from V and 0 bases from J, leaving 15 bases between. The CDR3 totals 16 residues. Germline values: CDR1 SNHLY, CDR2 FYNNEI. TCRdb independently ran MiXCR on the 5' RACE reads; one entry per CDR3 protein. The data show approximately 190,000 distinct CDR3 sequences, with under 15% seen just once and approximately 9.9% held by the top ten. The receptor's source is a female donor with ankylosing spondylitis or in good health (not recorded which). The chain has TRBV2 and TRBJ2-5, with D possibly matching TRBD1 (5 bases). The sequenced sample was blood, either unsorted or a sorted T cell fraction (not recorded which). The CDR3 loop is CASSGGHSWYQETQYF. In DNA, the CDR3 is TGTGCCAGCAGTGGCGGACACTCATGGTACCAAGAGACCCAGTACTTC.